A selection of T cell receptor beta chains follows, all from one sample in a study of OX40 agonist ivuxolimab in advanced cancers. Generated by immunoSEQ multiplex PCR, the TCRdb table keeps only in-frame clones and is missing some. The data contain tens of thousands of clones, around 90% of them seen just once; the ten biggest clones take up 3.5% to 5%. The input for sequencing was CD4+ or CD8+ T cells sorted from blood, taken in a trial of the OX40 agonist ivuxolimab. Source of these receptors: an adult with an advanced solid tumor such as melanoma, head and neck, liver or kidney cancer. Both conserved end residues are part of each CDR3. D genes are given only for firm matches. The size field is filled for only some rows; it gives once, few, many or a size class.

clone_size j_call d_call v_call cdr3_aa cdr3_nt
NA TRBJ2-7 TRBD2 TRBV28 CASSYLLAGVEYEQYF TGTGCCAGCAGTTACCTACTAGCGGGAGTGGAGTACGAGCAGTACTTC
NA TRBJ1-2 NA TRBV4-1 CASSQASLTYGYTF TGCGCCAGCAGCCAAGCTAGTCTAACTTATGGCTACACCTTC
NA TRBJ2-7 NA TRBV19 CASSPSQPYEQYF TGTGCCAGTAGTCCCTCCCAGCCCTACGAGCAGTACTTC
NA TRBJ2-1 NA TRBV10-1 CASSRDLTGLNEQFF TGCGCCAGCAGTCGCGATCTGACAGGACTCAATGAGCAGTTCTTC
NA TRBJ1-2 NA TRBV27 CASSLRAGTGHYGYTF TGTGCCAGCAGTTTAAGAGCGGGGACCGGCCACTATGGCTACACCTTC
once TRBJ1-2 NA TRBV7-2 CASSSGSYGYTF TGTGCCAGCAGCTCGGGGAGCTATGGCTACACCTTC
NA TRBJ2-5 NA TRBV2 CASRAGNQETQYF TGTGCCAGCCGGGCGGGAAACCAAGAGACCCAGTACTTC
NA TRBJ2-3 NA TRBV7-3 CASSYTGLSTDTQYF TGTGCCAGCAGTTATACAGGACTTAGCACAGATACGCAGTATTTT
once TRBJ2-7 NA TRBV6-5 CASSYSGVFSEQYF TGTGCCAGCAGTTACTCTGGGGTGTTCTCCGAGCAGTACTTC
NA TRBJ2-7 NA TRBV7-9 CASSGEADSYEQYF TGTGCCAGCAGCGGGGAGGCTGACTCTTACGAGCAGTACTTC
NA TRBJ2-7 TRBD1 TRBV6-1 CASSSGQASYEQYF TGTGCCAGCAGCTCAGGACAGGCCTCCTACGAGCAGTACTTC
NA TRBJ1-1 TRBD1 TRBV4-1 CASSHAGTGKTEAFF TGCGCCAGCAGCCATGCCGGGACAGGGAAGACTGAAGCTTTCTTT
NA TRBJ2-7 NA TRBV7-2 CASSLSYEQYF TGTGCCAGCAGCCTCTCCTACGAGCAGTACTTC
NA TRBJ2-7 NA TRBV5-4 CASSLMGAHEQYF TGTGCCAGCAGCTTGATGGGGGCCCACGAGCAGTACTTC
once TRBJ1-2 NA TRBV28 CASSSPKEALDGYTF TGTGCCAGCAGTTCCCCAAAGGAAGCGCTTGATGGCTACACCTTC
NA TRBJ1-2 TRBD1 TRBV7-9 CASSPLLDRGSRYTF TGTGCCAGCAGCCCGCTGTTGGACAGGGGTTCCCGCTACACCTTC
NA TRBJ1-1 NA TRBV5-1 CASSLDAIRTEAFF TGCGCCAGCAGCTTGGACGCGATAAGGACTGAAGCTTTCTTT
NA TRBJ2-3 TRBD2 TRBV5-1 CASSLLAGRTDTQYF TGCGCCAGCAGCTTACTAGCGGGACGCACAGATACGCAGTATTTT
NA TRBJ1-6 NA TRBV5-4 CASSQQGLGNSPLHF TGTGCCAGCAGCCAGCAGGGGTTGGGTAATTCACCCCTCCACTTT
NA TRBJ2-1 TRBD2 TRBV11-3 CASSFGTSGSSYNEQFF TGTGCCAGCAGCTTCGGGACTAGCGGAAGCTCCTACAATGAGCAGTTCTTC
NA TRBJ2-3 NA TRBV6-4 CASNTTPGPDTQYF TGTGCCAGCAATACCACGCCGGGGCCAGATACGCAGTATTTT
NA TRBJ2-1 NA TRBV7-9 CASSPLSGPTYNEQFF TGTGCCAGCAGCCCCCTGTCAGGGCCCACCTACAATGAGCAGTTCTTC
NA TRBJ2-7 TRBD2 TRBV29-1 CSVEGLAGSGAYEQYF TGCAGCGTTGAGGGACTAGCGGGAAGCGGGGCCTACGAGCAGTACTTC
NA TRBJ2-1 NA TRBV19 CASTEGTSSYNEQFF TGTGCCAGTACCGAGGGTACATCCTCCTACAATGAGCAGTTCTTC
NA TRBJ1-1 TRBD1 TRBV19 CASSLKGQYTEAFF TGTGCCAGTAGTCTAAAGGGACAGTACACTGAAGCTTTCTTT
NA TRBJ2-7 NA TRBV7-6 CASSLGPNYEQYF TGTGCCAGCAGCTTGGGGCCGAACTACGAGCAGTACTTC
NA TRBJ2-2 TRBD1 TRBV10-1 CASRTRTGYSTGELFF TGCGCCAGCAGAACTCGGACAGGGTACAGCACCGGGGAGCTGTTTTTT
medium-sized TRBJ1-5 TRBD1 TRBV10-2 CASREGTGAGQPQHF TGCGCCAGCAGGGAAGGGACAGGAGCGGGGCAGCCCCAGCATTTT
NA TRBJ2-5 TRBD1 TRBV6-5 CASSSRTGSETQYF TGTGCCAGCAGTTCTCGGACAGGGTCGGAGACCCAGTACTTC
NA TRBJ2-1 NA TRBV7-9 CASSFSGTPSSEQFF TGTGCCAGCAGCTTTTCCGGGACCCCAAGCAGTGAGCAGTTCTTC
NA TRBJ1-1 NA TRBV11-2 CASSPLRGRAEAFF TGTGCCAGCAGCCCTCTCCGGGGAAGGGCCGAAGCTTTCTTT
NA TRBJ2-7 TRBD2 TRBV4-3 CASSQGAGGLYEQYF TGCGCCAGCAGCCAGGGAGCGGGAGGATTATACGAGCAGTACTTC
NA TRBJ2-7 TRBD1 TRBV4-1 CASSQDAGGSPFYEQYF TGCGCCAGCAGCCAAGATGCAGGGGGCTCACCCTTTTACGAGCAGTACTTC
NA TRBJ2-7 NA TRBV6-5 CASSSGVGYEQYF TGTGCCAGCAGTTCAGGGGTGGGCTACGAGCAGTACTTC
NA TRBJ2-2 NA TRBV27 CASSLSSRNTGELFF TGTGCCAGCAGTTTATCCTCCAGGAACACCGGGGAGCTGTTTTTT
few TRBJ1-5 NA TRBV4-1 CASSQGGGFNQPQHF TGCGCCAGCAGCCAAGGAGGGGGATTCAATCAGCCCCAGCATTTT
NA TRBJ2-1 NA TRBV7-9 CASSLGNEQFF TGTGCCAGCAGCTTGGGTAATGAGCAGTTCTTC
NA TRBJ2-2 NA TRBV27 CASISGYTGELFF TGTGCCAGCATTTCAGGATACACCGGGGAGCTGTTTTTT
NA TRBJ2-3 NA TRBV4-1 CASSLTPGISTDTQYF TGCGCCAGCAGCCTGACCCCCGGGATTAGCACAGATACGCAGTATTTT
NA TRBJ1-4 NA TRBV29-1 CSVPGDGNEKLFF TGCAGCGTTCCGGGGGATGGTAATGAAAAACTGTTTTTT
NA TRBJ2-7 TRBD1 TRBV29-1 CSVGQGISYEQYF TGCAGCGTTGGACAGGGGATCAGCTACGAGCAGTACTTC
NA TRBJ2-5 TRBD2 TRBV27 CASSQITGTSGGWFAQETQYF TGTGCCAGCAGCCAAATAACCGGGACTAGCGGGGGGTGGTTCGCCCAAGAGACCCAGTACTTC
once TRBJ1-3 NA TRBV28 CASSFGRAERNTIYF TGTGCCAGCAGTTTCGGCCGGGCCGAGCGAAACACCATATATTTT
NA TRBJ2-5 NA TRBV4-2 CASSQVETQYF TGTGCCAGCAGCCAAGTAGAGACCCAGTACTTC
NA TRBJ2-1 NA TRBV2 CASSPIAGLSYNEQFF TGTGCCAGCAGTCCTATAGCTGGACTCTCCTACAATGAGCAGTTCTTC
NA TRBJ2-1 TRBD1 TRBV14 CASSQGQGYNEQFF TGTGCCAGCAGCCAAGGACAGGGGTACAATGAGCAGTTCTTC
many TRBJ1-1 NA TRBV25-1 CASSELPGARTGAFF TGTGCCAGCAGTGAATTACCAGGGGCTCGAACAGGAGCTTTCTTT
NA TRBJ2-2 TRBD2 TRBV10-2 CATSGGVNTGELFF TGCGCCACTAGCGGGGGGGTTAACACCGGGGAGCTGTTTTTT
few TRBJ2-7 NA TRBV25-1 CASSEYSQTGEQYF TGTGCCAGCAGTGAATATTCCCAGACAGGCGAGCAGTACTTC
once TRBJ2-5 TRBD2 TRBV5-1 CASSLAGLAGMYQETQYF TGCGCCAGCAGCTTGGCGGGACTAGCGGGGATGTACCAAGAGACCCAGTACTTC
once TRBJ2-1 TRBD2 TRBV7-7 CASSSGLAGGLGNEQFF TGTGCTAGCAGCTCCGGACTAGCGGGGGGGTTGGGCAATGAGCAGTTCTTC
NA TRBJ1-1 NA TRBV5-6 CASSSSGFTEAFF TGTGCCAGCAGCAGCTCAGGATTCACTGAAGCTTTCTTT
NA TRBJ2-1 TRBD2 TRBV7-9 CASMLTSGGLYNEQFF TGTGCCAGCATGCTGACTAGCGGGGGCCTCTACAATGAGCAGTTCTTC
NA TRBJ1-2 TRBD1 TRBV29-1 CSVEAGTGNGYTF TGCAGCGTTGAAGCCGGGACAGGGAATGGCTACACCTTC
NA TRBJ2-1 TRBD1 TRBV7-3 CASSPGTGVEQFF TGTGCCAGCAGCCCCGGGACAGGGGTCGAGCAGTTCTTC
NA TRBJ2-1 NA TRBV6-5 CASSLGTSPRDEQFF TGTGCCAGCAGTTTAGGGACATCTCCTAGGGATGAGCAGTTCTTC
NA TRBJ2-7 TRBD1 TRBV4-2 CASSQEGRGPYEQYF TGTGCCAGCAGCCAAGAAGGCAGGGGGCCCTACGAGCAGTACTTC